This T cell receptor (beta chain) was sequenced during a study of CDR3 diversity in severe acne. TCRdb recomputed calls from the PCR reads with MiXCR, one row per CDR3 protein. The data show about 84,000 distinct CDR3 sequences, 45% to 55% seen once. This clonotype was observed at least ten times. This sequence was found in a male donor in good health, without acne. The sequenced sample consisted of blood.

The CDR3 loop is CASSPFDPQNTGELFF. CDR3 coding DNA: TGTGCCAGCTCCCCCTTTGATCCTCAGAACACCGGGGAGCTGTTTTTT. This chain joins TRBV18 and TRBJ2-2; D is uncertain. Looked up from germline, CDR1 is KGHSH and CDR2 is LQKENI. The CDR3 sequence is 16 residues long. Trimming took off 6 bases at V and 1 base at J, with 15 bases between the two ends.